This T cell receptor beta chain derives from a study of cytomegalovirus exposure and HLA in healthy donors. In regard to this clone: Its antigen is not known.

PCR employed 60 Vbeta and 13 Jbeta primers. Using immunoSEQ multiplex PCR, the repertoire was profiled, and TCRdb retains in-frame clones only, with some absent. The top ten clones hold around 13% of a sample with about 150,000 clones, 80% of them seen once. Findings of the study overall: Highest at DRB1 and lowest at HLA-C, TCR association rates differed among HLA loci in a later analysis. As a later analysis showed, several of the most significant clusters appeared to be linked to common viral pathogens.

V was cut by 0 bases and J by 5 bases, with 13 bases left in between. This CDR3 contains 15 residues. Germline CDR1 and CDR2: LGHNA and YNFKEQ. J is TRBJ2-5 and V is TRBV4-2; no definite D call. The origin of this receptor is a man aged 30 to 39 in good health and CMV-seropositive. Sequenced: PBMCs. CDR3 protein: CASSQDLWLKETQYF. CDR3 DNA: TGTGCCAGCAGCCAAGATTTGTGGCTGAAGGAGACCCAGTACTTC.